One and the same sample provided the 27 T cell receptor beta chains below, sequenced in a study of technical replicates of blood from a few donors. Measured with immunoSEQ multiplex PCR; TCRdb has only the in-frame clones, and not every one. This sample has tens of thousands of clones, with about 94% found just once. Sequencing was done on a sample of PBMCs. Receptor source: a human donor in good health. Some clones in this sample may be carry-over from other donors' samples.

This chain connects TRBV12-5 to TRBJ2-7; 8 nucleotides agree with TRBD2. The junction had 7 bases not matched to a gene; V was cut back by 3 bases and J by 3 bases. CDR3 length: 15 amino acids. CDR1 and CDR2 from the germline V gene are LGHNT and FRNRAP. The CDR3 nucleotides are TGTGCTAGTGGTTTAGGGGGGACTAGAGACTACGAGCAGTACTTC. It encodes CASGLGGTRDYEQYF. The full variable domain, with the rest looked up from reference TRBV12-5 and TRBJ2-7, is DARVTQTPRHKVTEMGQEVTMRCQPILGHNTVFWYRQTMMQGLELLAYFRNRAPLDDSGMPKDRFSAEMPDATLATLKIQPSEPRDSAVYFCASGLGGTRDYEQYFGPGTRLTVT.

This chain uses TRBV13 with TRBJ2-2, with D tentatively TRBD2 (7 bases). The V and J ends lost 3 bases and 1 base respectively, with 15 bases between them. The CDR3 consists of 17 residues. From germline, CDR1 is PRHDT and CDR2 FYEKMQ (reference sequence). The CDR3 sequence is CASSLFQGRGNTGELFF. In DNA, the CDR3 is TGTGCCAGCAGCTTGTTCCAGGGGAGGGGGAACACCGGGGAGCTGTTTTTT.

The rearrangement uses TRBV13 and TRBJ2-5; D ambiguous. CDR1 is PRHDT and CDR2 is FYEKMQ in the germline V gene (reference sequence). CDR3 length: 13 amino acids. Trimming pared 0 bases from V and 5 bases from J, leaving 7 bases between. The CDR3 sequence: CASSLGAVETQYF. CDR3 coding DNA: TGTGCCAGCAGCTTAGGTGCGGTGGAGACCCAGTACTTC. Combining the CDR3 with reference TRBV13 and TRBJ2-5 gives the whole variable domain AAGVIQSPRHLIKEKRETATLKCYPIPRHDTVYWYQQGPGQDPQFLISFYEKMQSDKGSIPDRFSAQQFSDYHSELNMSSLELGDSALYFCASSLGAVETQYFGPGTRLLVL.

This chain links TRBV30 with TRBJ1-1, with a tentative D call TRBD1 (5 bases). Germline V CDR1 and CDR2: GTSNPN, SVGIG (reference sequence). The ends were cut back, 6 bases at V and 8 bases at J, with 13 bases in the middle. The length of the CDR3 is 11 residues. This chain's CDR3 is CACQGGEEAFF. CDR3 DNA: TGTGCCTGCCAGGGAGGGGAGGAAGCTTTCTTT. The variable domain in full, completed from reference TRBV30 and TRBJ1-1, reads SQTIHQWPATLVQPVGSPLSLECTVEGTSNPNLYWYRQAAGRGLQLLFYSVGIGQISSEVPQNLSASRPQDRQFILSSKKLLLSDSGFYLCACQGGEEAFFGQGTRLTVV.

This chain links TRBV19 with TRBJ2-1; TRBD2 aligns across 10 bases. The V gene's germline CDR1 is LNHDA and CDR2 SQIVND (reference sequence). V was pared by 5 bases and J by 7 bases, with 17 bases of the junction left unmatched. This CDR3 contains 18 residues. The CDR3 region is CASSLRLARSGGENEQFF. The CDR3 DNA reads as TGTGCCAGTAGTCTCAGGCTGGCCCGAAGCGGGGGGGAAAATGAGCAGTTCTTC.

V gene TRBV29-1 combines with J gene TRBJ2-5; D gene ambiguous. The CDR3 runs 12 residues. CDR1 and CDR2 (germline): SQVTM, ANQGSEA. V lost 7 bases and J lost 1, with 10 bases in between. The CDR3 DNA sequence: TGCAGCGCGGTCCCATCCCAAGAGACCCAGTACTTC. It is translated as CSAVPSQETQYF.

CDR3 sequence reads: CASSSQLIAGGNEQFF. CDR3 sequence (DNA): TGTGCCAGCAGCTCACAGTTGATAGCGGGTGGGAATGAGCAGTTCTTC. The V gene is TRBV7-2, the J gene TRBJ2-1; 7 bases match TRBD2. The CDR3 sequence is 16 residues long. Germline V CDR1 and CDR2: SGHTA, FQGNSA. V gave up 4 bases and J gave up 7 bases; unmatched junction bases: 13.

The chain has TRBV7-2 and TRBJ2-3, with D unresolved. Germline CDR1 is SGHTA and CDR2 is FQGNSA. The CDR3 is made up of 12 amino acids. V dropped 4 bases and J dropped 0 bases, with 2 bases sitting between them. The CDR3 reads CASSSSTDTQYF. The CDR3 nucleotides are TGTGCCAGCAGCTCAAGCACAGATACGCAGTATTTT.

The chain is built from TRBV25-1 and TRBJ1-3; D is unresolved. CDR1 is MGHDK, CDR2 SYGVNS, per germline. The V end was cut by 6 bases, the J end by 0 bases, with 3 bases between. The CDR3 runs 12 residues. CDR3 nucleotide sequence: TGTGCCAGCAGGAGCTCTGGAAACACCATATATTTT. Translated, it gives CASRSSGNTIYF.

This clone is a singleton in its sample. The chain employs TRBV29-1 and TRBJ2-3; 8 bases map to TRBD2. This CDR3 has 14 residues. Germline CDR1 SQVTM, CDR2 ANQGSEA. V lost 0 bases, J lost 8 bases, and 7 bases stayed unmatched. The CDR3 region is CSVEDQRGIGTQYF. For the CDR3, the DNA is TGCAGCGTTGAAGATCAGCGGGGGATTGGTACGCAGTATTTT.

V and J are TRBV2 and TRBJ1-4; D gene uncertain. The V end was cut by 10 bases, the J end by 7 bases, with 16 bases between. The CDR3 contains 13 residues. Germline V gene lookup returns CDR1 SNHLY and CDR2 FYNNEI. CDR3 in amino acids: CATSAGKGEKLFF. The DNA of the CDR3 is TGTGCCACCAGCGCGGGGAAGGGTGAAAAACTGTTTTTT.

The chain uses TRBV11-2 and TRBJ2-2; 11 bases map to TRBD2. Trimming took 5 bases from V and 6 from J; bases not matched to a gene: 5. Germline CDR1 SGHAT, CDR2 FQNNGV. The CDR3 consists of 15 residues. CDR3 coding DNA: TGTGCCAGCAGCGTACTAGCGGGAGCGGCCGGGGAGCTGTTTTTT. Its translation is CASSVLAGAAGELFF.

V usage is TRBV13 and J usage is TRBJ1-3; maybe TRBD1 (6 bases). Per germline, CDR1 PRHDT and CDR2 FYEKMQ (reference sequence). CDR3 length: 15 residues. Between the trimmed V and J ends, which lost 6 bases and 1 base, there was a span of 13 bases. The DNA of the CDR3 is TGTGCCAGCAGGCCACAGGGATGGTCTGGAAACACCATATATTTT. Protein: CASRPQGWSGNTIYF.

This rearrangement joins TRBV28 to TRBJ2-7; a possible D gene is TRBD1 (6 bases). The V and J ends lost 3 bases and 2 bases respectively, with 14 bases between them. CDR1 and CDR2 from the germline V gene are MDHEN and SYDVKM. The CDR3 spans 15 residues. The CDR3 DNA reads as TGTGCCAGCAGTTTTTTCGCGACAGGCGCCTACGAGCAGTACTTC. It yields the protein CASSFFATGAYEQYF.

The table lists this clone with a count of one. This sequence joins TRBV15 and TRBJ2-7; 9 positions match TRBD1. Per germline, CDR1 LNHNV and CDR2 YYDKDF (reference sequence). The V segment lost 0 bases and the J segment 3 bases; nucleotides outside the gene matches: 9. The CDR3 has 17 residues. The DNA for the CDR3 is TGTGCCACCAGCAGAGATCTTATACGGACAGGGGTCTACGAGCAGTACTTC. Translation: CATSRDLIRTGVYEQYF.

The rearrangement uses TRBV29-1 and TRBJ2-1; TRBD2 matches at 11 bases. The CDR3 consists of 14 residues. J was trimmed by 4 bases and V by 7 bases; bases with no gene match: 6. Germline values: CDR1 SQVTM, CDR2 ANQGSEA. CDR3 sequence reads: CSATGLADYNEQFF. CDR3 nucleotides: TGCAGCGCCACGGGACTAGCGGATTACAATGAGCAGTTCTTC.

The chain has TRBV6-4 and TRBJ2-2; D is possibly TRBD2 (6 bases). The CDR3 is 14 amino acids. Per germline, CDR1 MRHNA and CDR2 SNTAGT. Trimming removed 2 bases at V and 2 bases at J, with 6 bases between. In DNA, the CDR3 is TGTGCCAGCAGTGACGGGACTAACACCGGGGAGCTGTTTTTT. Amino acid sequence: CASSDGTNTGELFF.

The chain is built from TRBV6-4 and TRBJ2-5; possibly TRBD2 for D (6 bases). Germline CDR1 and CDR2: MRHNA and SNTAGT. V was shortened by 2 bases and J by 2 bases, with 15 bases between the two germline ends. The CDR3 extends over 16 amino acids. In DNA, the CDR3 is TGTGCCAGCAGTGACCCGGGAGTGGGCCAACAAGAGACCCAGTACTTC. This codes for CASSDPGVGQQETQYF.

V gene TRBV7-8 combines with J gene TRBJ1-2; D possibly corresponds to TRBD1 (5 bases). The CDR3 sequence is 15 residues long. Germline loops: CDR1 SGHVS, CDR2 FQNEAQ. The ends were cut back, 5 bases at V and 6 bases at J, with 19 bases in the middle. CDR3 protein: CASSPRGMAGNGYTF. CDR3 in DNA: TGTGCCAGCAGCCCCCGAGGAATGGCAGGGAATGGCTACACCTTC. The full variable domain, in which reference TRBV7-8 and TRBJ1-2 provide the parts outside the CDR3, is GAGVSQSPRYKVAKRGQDVALRCDPISGHVSLFWYQQALGQGPEFLTYFQNEAQLDKSGLPSDRFFAERPEGSVSTLKIQRTQQEDSAVYLCASSPRGMAGNGYTFGSGTRLTVV.

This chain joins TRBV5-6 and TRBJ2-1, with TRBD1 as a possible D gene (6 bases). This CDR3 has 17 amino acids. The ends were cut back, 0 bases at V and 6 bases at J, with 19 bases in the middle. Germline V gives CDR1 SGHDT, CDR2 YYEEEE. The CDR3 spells CASSLAFQGLVGNEQFF. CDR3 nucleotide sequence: TGTGCCAGCAGCTTGGCCTTTCAGGGGCTTGTTGGCAATGAGCAGTTCTTC.

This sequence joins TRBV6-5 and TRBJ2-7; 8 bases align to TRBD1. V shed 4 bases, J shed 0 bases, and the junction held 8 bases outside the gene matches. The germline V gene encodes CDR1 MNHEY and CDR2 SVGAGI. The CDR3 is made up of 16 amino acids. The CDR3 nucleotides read TGTGCCAGCAGTTCCCCTTCCGGGACAGGCTCCTACGAGCAGTACTTC. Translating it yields CASSSPSGTGSYEQYF.

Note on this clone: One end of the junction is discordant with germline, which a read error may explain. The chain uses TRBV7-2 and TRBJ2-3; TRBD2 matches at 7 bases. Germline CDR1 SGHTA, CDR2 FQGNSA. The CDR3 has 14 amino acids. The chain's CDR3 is CASSSATSRDTQYF. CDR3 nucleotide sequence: TGTGCCAGCAGCTCGGCGACTAGCAGAGATACGCAGTATTTT.

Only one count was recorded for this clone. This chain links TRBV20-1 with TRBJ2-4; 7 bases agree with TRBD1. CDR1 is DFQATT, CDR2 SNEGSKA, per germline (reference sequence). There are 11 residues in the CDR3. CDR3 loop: CRDRAKNIQYF. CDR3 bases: TGCAGGGACAGGGCCAAAAACATTCAGTACTTC.

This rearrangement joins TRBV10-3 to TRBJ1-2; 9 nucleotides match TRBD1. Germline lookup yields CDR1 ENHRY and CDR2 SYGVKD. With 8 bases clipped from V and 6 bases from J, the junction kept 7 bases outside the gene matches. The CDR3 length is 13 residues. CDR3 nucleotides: TGTGCCATCGCGACCGGGACAGGGAATGGCTACACCTTC. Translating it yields CAIATGTGNGYTF.

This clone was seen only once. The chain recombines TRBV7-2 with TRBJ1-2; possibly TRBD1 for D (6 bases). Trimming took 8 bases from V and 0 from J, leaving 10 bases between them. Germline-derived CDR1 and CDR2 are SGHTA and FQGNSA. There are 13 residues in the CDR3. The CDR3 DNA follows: TGTGCCAGCGTGGACAGACCTAACTATGGCTACACCTTC. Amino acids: CASVDRPNYGYTF.

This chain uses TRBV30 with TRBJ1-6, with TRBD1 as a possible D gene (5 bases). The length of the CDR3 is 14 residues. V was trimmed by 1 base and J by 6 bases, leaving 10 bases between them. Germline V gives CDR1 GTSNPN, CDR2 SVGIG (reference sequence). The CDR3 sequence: CAWSADRSNSPLHF. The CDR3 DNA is TGTGCCTGGAGTGCTGACAGATCTAATTCACCCCTCCACTTT.

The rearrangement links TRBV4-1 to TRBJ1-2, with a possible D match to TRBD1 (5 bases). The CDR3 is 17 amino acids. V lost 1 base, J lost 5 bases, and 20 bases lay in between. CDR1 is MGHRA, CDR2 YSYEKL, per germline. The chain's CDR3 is CASSQGSRVTGSYGYTF. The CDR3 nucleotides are TGCGCCAGCAGCCAAGGGTCCAGGGTTACGGGTTCGTATGGCTACACCTTC.